This T cell receptor beta chain was sequenced during a study of CD8+ T cells in alopecia areata. Study at large: Treatment comprised oral tofacitinib, 5 to 10 mg twice daily, in treated patients. It was 6 to 18 months of tofacitinib, and then there were 6 months off drug. By percentage of affected scalp area, the severity of treated patients was scored. Regarding the study as a whole: Lesional tissue from the scalp (especially in alopecia totalis/universalis) showed higher clonality than normal scalp.

Sequencing used cDNA as its template, made by extracting RNA and reverse transcribing it. TCRdb keeps only in-frame clones here, not all; method: immunoSEQ multiplex PCR. The sample carries some 180,000 clones, about half recorded once. Germline CDR1 and CDR2: SGHAT and FQNNGV. Trimming shortened V by 2 bases and J by 4 bases, and 12 bases separated the two germline ends. The CDR3 consists of 15 residues. As to treatment: oral pan-JAK inhibitor, 5-10 mg twice daily. With regard to this clone: Its antigen is not identified.

The TCR originated in a human donor with alopecia areata. The chain couples TRBV11-2 to TRBJ1-5; the D gene is possibly TRBD1 (6 bases). Here the sequenced sample was CD8+ T cells sorted from blood, taken between weeks 51 and 52, from a patient treated with tofacitinib. Written as DNA, the CDR3 is TGTGCCAGCAGCTTAAGCCCGCAGGGGAATCAGCCCCAGCATTTT. Translating it yields CASSLSPQGNQPQHF.